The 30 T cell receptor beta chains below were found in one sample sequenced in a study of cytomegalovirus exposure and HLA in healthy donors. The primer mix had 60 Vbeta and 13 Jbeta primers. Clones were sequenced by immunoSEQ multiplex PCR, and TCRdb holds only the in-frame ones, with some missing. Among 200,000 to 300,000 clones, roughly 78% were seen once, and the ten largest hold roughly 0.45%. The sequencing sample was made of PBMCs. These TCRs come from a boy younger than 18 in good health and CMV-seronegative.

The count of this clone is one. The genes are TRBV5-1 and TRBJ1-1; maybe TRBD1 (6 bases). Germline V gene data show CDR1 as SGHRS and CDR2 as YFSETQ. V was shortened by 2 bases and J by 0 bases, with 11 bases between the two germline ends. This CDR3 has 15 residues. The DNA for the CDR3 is TGCGCCAGCAGCTTTTCGGGACAAATGAACACTGAAGCTTTCTTT. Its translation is CASSFSGQMNTEAFF.

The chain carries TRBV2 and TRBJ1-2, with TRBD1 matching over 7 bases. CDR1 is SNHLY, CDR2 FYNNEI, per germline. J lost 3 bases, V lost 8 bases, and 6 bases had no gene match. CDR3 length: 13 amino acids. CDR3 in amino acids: CASVAGTDYGYTF. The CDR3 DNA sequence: TGTGCCAGCGTAGCCGGGACAGACTATGGCTACACCTTC.

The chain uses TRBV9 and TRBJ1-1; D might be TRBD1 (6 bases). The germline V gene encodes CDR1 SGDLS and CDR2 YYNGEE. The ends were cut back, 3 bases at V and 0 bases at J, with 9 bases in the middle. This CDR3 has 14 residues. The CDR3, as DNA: TGTGCCAGCAGCGCCAGACAGGTGAACACTGAAGCTTTCTTT. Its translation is CASSARQVNTEAFF.

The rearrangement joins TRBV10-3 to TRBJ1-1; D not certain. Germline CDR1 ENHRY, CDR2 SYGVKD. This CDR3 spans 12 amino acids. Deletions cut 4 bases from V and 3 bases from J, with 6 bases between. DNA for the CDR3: TGTGCCATCAGTGGAGGGTACACTGAAGCTTTCTTT. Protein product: CAISGGYTEAFF.

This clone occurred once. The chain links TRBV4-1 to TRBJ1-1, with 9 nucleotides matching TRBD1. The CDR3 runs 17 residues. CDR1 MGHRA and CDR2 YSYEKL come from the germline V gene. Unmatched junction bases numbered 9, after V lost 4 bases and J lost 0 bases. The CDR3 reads CASSLPDRGPMNTEAFF. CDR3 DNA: TGCGCCAGCAGCCTACCGGACAGGGGCCCCATGAACACTGAAGCTTTCTTT.

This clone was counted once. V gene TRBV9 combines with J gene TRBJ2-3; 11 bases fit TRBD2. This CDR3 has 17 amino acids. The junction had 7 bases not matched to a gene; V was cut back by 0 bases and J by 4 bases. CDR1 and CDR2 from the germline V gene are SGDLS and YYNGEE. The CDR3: CASSVGIAGGQADTQYF. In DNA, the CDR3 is TGTGCCAGCAGCGTAGGCATAGCGGGGGGGCAGGCAGATACGCAGTATTTT.

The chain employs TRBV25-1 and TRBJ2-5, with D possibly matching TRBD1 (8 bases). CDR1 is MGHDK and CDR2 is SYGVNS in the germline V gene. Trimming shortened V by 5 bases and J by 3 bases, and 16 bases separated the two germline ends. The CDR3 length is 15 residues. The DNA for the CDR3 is TGTGCCAGCAGTCCCCGGACAGGGAGGGAAGAGACCCAGTACTTC. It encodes CASSPRTGREETQYF. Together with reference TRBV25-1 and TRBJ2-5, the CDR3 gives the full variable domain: EADIYQTPRYLVIGTGKKITLECSQTMGHDKMYWYQQDPGMELHLIHYSYGVNSTEKGDLSSESTVSRIRTEHFPLTLESARPSHTSQYLCASSPRTGREETQYFGPGTRLLVL.

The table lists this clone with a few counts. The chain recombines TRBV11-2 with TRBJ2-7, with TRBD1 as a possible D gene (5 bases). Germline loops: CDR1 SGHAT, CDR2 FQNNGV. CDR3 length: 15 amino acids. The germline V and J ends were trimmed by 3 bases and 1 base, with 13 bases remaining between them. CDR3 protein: CASSFGDRTSYEQYF. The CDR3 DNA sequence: TGTGCCAGCAGCTTTGGCGACAGAACTTCCTACGAGCAGTACTTC.

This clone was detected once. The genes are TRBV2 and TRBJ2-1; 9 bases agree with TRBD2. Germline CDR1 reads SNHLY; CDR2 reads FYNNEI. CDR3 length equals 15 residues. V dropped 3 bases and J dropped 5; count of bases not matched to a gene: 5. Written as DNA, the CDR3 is TGTGCCAGCAGTGACGGCGGGAGGGCCCACAATGAGCAGTTCTTC. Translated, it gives CASSDGGRAHNEQFF.

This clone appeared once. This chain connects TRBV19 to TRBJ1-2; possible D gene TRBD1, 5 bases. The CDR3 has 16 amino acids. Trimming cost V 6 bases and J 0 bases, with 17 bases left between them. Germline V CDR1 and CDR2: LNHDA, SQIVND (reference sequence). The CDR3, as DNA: TGTGCCAGTAGGCCCTTGGGCCAGGGAACTAACTATGGCTACACCTTC. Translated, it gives CASRPLGQGTNYGYTF.

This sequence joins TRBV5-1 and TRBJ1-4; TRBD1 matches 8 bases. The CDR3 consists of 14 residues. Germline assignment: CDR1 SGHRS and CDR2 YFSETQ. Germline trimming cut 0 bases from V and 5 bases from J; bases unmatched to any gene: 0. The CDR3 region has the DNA TGCGCCAGCAGCTTGGGGACAGGGAATGAAAAACTGTTTTTT. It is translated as CASSLGTGNEKLFF.

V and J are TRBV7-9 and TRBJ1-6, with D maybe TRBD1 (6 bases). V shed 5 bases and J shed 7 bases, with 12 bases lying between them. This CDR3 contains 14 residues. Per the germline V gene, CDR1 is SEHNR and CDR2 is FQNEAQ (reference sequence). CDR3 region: CASSTYRENSPLHF. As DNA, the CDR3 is TGTGCCAGCAGCACTTACAGGGAGAATTCACCCCTCCACTTT.

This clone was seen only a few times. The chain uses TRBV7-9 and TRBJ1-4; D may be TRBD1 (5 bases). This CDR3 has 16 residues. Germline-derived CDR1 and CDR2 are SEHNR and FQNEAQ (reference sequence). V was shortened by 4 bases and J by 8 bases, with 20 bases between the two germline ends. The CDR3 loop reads CASSYLHGGLREKLFF. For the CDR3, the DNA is TGTGCCAGCAGCTACCTTCACGGGGGACTTCGGGAAAAACTGTTTTTT.

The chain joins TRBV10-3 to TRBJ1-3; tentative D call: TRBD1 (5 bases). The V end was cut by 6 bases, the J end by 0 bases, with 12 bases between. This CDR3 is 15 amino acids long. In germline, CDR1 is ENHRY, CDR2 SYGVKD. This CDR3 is CAISPGRDSGNTIYF. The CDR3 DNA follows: TGTGCCATCAGCCCAGGGAGGGACTCTGGAAACACCATATATTTT.

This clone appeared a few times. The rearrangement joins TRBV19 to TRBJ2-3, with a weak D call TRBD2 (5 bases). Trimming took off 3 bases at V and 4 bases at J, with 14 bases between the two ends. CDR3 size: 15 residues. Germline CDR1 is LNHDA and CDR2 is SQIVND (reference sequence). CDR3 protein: CASSILGLAADTQYF. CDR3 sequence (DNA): TGTGCCAGTAGTATCCTCGGACTGGCGGCAGATACGCAGTATTTT.

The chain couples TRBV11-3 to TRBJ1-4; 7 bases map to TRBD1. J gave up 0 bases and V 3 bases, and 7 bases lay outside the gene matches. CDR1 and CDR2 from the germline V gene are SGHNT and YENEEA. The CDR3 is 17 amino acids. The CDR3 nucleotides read TGTGCCAGCAGCTTGGGTTCCGACAGGGCAACTAATGAAAAACTGTTTTTT. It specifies CASSLGSDRATNEKLFF.

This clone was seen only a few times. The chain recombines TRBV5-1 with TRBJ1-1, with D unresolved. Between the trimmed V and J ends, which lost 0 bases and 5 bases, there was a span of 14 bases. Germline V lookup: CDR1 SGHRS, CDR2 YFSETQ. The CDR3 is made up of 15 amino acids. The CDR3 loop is CASSLATGKWTEAFF. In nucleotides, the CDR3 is TGCGCCAGCAGCTTGGCAACGGGAAAGTGGACTGAAGCTTTCTTT. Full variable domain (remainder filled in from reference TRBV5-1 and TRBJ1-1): KAGVTQTPRYLIKTRGQQVTLSCSPISGHRSVSWYQQTPGQGLQFLFEYFSETQRNKGNFPGRFSGRQFSNSRSEMNVSTLELGDSALYLCASSLATGKWTEAFFGQGTRLTVV.

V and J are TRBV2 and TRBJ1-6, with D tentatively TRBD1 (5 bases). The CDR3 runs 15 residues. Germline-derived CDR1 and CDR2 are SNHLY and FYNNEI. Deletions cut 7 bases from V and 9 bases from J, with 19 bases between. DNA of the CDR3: TGTGCCAGCACAGGGTGGACATTCGGTGGTTCACCCCTCCACTTT. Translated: CASTGWTFGGSPLHF. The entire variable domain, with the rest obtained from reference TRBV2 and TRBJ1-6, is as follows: EPEVTQTPSHQVTQMGQEVILRCVPISNHLYFYWYRQILGQKVEFLVSFYNNEISEKSEIFDDQFSVERPDGSNFTLKIRSTKLEDSAMYFCASTGWTFGGSPLHFGNGTRLTVT.

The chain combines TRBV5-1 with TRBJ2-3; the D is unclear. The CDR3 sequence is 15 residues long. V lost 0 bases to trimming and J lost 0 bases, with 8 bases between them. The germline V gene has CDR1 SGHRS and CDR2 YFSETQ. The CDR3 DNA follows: TGCGCCAGCAGCTTGGCCGACTCGAGCACAGATACGCAGTATTTT. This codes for CASSLADSSTDTQYF.

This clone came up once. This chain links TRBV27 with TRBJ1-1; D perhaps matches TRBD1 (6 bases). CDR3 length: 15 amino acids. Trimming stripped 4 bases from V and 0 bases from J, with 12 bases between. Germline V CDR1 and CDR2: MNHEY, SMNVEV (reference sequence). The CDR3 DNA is TGTGCCAGCAGTTCCCGGACAGACTTGAACACTGAAGCTTTCTTT. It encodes CASSSRTDLNTEAFF.

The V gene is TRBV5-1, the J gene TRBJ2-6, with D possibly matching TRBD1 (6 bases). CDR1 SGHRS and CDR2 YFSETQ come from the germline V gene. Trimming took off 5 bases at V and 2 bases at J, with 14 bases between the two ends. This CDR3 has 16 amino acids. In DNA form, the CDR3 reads TGCGCCAGCAGACAACAGGGTGTAGCTGGGGCCAACGTCCTGACTTTC. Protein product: CASRQQGVAGANVLTF.

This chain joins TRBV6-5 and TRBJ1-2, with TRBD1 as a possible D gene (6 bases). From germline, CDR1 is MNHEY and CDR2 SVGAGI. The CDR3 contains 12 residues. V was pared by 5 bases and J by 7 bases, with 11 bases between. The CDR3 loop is CASSITGIGYTF. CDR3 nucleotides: TGTGCCAGCAGTATCACAGGGATTGGCTACACCTTC.

In nucleotides, the CDR3 is TGTGCCACCAGGCGTTGGCGGGAGTTGTCGGCAGATACGCAGTATTTT. This sequence encodes CATRRWRELSADTQYF. The chain carries TRBV10-3 and TRBJ2-3; 7 bases align to TRBD2. V was pared by 10 bases and J by 4 bases, with 17 bases of the junction left unmatched. Looked up from germline, CDR1 is ENHRY and CDR2 is SYGVKD. The length of the CDR3 is 16 residues.

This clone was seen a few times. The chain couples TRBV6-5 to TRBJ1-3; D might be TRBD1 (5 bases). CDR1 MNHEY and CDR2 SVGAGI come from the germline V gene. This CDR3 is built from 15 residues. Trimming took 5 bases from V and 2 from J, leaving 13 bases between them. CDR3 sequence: CASSAPGGPGNTIYF. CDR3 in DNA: TGTGCCAGCAGTGCACCCGGGGGACCTGGAAACACCATATATTTT.

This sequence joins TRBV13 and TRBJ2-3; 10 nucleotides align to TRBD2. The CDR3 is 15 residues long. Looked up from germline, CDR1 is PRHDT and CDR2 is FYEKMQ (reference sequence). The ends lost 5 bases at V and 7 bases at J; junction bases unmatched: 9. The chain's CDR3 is CASSPQRGGSNTQYF. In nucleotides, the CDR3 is TGTGCCAGCAGCCCTCAGCGGGGGGGCTCGAATACGCAGTATTTT.

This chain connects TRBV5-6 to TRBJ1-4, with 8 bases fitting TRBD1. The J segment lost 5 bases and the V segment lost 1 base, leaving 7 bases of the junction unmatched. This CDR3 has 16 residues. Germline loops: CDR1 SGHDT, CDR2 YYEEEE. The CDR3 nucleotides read TGTGCCAGCAGCTTGTATGGGACAGGCCTGAATGAAAAACTGTTTTTT. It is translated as CASSLYGTGLNEKLFF.

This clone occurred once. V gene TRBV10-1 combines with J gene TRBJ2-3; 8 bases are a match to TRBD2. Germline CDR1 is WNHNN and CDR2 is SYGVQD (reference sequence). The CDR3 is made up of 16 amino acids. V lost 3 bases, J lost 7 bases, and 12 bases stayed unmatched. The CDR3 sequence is CASSDLQAGDIYTQYF. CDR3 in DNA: TGCGCCAGCAGTGATTTGCAAGCGGGAGATATATATACGCAGTATTTT.

DNA of the CDR3: TGTGCCAGCTCACCCTGGGACAGGGGGAGTTCACCCCTCCACTTT. Amino acids: CASSPWDRGSSPLHF. The chain is built from TRBV18 and TRBJ1-6, with 11 bases fitting TRBD1. Germline-derived CDR1 and CDR2 are KGHSH and LQKENI. The CDR3 runs to 15 residues. The junction had 4 bases not matched to a gene; V was cut back by 3 bases and J by 9 bases.

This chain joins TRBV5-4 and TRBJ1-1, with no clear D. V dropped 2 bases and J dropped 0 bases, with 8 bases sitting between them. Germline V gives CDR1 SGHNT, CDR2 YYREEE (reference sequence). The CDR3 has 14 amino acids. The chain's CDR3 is CASSFAGLNTEAFF. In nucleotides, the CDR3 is TGTGCCAGCAGCTTTGCAGGATTGAACACTGAAGCTTTCTTT.

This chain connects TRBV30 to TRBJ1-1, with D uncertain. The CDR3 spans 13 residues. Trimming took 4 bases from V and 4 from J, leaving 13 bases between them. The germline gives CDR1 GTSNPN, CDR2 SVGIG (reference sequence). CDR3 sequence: CAWKNTAGTEAFF. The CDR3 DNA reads TGTGCCTGGAAAAATACGGCGGGCACTGAAGCTTTCTTT.